These 17 T cell receptor beta chains were all obtained from the same sample, sequenced in a study of blood T cell repertoires in COVID-19. Sequencing used immunoSEQ multiplex PCR; TCRdb keeps in-frame clones, though not all of them. The data show 300,000 to 400,000 clones, about nine tenths seen once. The specimen was peripheral blood. The receptors come from a man aged 25 to 40 with COVID-19, enrolled during active disease.

A single count supports this clone. The V call is TRBV27, the J call TRBJ2-1; 9 bases map to TRBD2. J gave up 4 bases and V 1 base, and 8 bases lay outside the gene matches. CDR3 length: 17 residues. Germline loops: CDR1 MNHEY, CDR2 SMNVEV (reference sequence). The CDR3 sequence is CASSLWASGIPYNEQFF. The DNA of the CDR3 is TGTGCCAGCAGTTTATGGGCTAGCGGGATCCCATACAATGAGCAGTTCTTC.

This chain connects TRBV7-2 to TRBJ1-1; D may be TRBD1 (5 bases). Between the trimmed V and J ends, which lost 11 bases and 1 base, there was a span of 20 bases. Germline CDR1 and CDR2: SGHTA and FQGNSA. The CDR3 loop spans 15 amino acids. In nucleotides, the CDR3 is TGTGCCTCAAAGGCCGGGGCGGGGGAGAACACTGAAGCTTTCTTT. Translating it yields CASKAGAGENTEAFF.

Ten or more counts support this clone. The chain is built from TRBV28 and TRBJ2-7; 11 bases line up with TRBD1. Unmatched junction bases numbered 1, after V lost 4 bases and J lost 2 bases. The CDR3 has 14 residues. CDR1 is MDHEN and CDR2 is SYDVKM in the germline V gene. This CDR3 reads CASSSGQGAYEQYF. Here the CDR3 DNA reads TGTGCCAGCAGTTCGGGACAGGGGGCCTACGAGCAGTACTTC.

The rearrangement links TRBV15 to TRBJ2-7; 7 positions agree with TRBD2. This CDR3 region has 16 residues. From germline, CDR1 is LNHNV and CDR2 YYDKDF (reference sequence). The J segment lost 0 bases and the V segment lost 6 bases, leaving 11 bases of the junction unmatched. The DNA of the CDR3 is TGTGCCACCAGTCTCGTGCTGCGGACTAGCTCCTACGAGCAGTACTTC. It codes for CATSLVLRTSSYEQYF.

This chain links TRBV7-2 with TRBJ1-2; no firm D call. V dropped 5 bases and J dropped 6 bases, with 16 bases sitting between them. Germline V lookup: CDR1 SGHTA, CDR2 FQGNSA. The CDR3 has 14 amino acids. The CDR3 here is CASSPQWADHGYTF. CDR3 in DNA: TGTGCCAGCAGCCCACAGTGGGCTGACCATGGCTACACCTTC.

The rearrangement joins TRBV4-1 to TRBJ2-1, with TRBD2 matching over 8 bases. From germline, CDR1 is MGHRA and CDR2 YSYEKL. The CDR3 totals 16 residues. With 0 bases clipped from V and 3 bases from J, the junction kept 4 bases outside the gene matches. CDR3 residues: CASSQEDRGGYNEQFF. The CDR3 DNA is TGCGCCAGCAGCCAAGAGGATCGGGGGGGCTACAATGAGCAGTTCTTC.

The V call is TRBV27, the J call TRBJ2-7; D perhaps matches TRBD2 (8 bases). From germline, CDR1 is MNHEY and CDR2 SMNVEV (reference sequence). With 5 bases removed from V and 6 bases from J, the gap between germline ends came to 32 bases. The CDR3 contains 19 residues. CDR3: CASSTSGTATGRGLSEQYF. For the CDR3, the DNA is TGTGCCAGCAGTACGTCCGGGACAGCGACCGGGAGGGGACTCTCCGAGCAGTACTTC.

The chain uses TRBV30 and TRBJ1-4; the D gene is possibly TRBD1 (5 bases). The germline V and J ends were trimmed by 8 bases and 7 bases, with 17 bases remaining between them. Germline V gene data show CDR1 as GTSNPN and CDR2 as SVGIG (reference sequence). The CDR3 is 13 amino acids. This CDR3 is CAASGTGGEKLFF. In DNA form, the CDR3 reads TGTGCCGCCTCGGGGACCGGGGGTGAAAAACTGTTTTTT.

The chain couples TRBV3-1 (or the pseudogene TRBV3-2) to TRBJ1-6; D is unresolved. Germline values: CDR1 LGHDT, CDR2 YNNKEL (reference sequence). The CDR3 extends over 13 amino acids. V was shortened by 4 bases and J by 14 bases, with 15 bases between the two germline ends. DNA of the CDR3: TGTGCCAGCAGCCCCTCGGGTCATATCACCCTCCACTTT. This encodes CASSPSGHITLHF.

This chain joins TRBV4-2 and TRBJ2-7, with 14 bases identical to TRBD2. Trimming at V came to 0 bases and at J to 2 bases, leaving 6 bases not matched to a gene. The CDR3 extends over 18 amino acids. CDR1 LGHNA and CDR2 YNFKEQ come from the germline V gene. The CDR3 here is CASSQDGTSGGTPYEQYF. In DNA form, the CDR3 reads TGTGCCAGCAGCCAAGATGGGACTAGCGGGGGTACCCCCTACGAGCAGTACTTC.

Concerning this clone itself: Other DNA sequences in this specimen translate into the identical CDR3. The rearrangement joins TRBV18 to TRBJ1-1, with D possibly being TRBD1 (5 bases). Trimming shortened V by 4 bases and J by 1 base, and 7 bases separated the two germline ends. CDR3 length equals 13 residues. Germline V lookup: CDR1 KGHSH, CDR2 LQKENI. DNA of the CDR3: TGTGCCAGCTCACTGACAGAGAACACTGAAGCTTTCTTT. This encodes CASSLTENTEAFF.

The CDR3 here is CASSPGATQPWNEQFF. For the CDR3, the DNA is TGTGCCAGCTCACCAGGGGCTACGCAACCTTGGAATGAGCAGTTCTTC. J is TRBJ2-1 and V is TRBV18, with D possibly being TRBD1 (5 bases). The V and J ends lost 2 bases and 7 bases respectively, with 18 bases between them. This CDR3 spans 16 amino acids. The germline V gene encodes CDR1 KGHSH and CDR2 LQKENI.

On this clone: One end of the junction varies from germline; a read error may be responsible. The chain couples TRBV5-6 to TRBJ2-7; maybe TRBD1 (5 bases). The CDR3 runs 11 residues. Germline CDR1 is SGHDT and CDR2 is YYEEEE. The CDR3 DNA reads as TGTGCCAGCAGCTATTTGGGGCTGACCTTCTTC. It codes for CASSYLGLTFF. Together with reference TRBV5-6 and TRBJ2-7, the CDR3 gives the full variable domain: DAGVTQSPTHLIKTRGQQVTLRCSPKSGHDTVSWYQQALGQGPQFIFQYYEEEERQRGNFPDRFSGHQFPNYSSELNVNALLLGDSALYLCASSYLGLTFFGPGTRLTVT.

The CDR3 DNA sequence: TGTGCCAGCAGTGAAGGAGGCTATGGCTACACCTTC. Translation: CASSEGGYGYTF. The chain carries TRBV25-1 and TRBJ1-2; D gene unclear. V was clipped by 2 bases and J by 4 bases, with 5 bases between them. CDR3 length: 12 residues. CDR1 is MGHDK and CDR2 is SYGVNS in the germline V gene.

The gene calls are TRBV5-1 and TRBJ1-2; unclear D gene. CDR3 length equals 14 residues. CDR1 SGHRS and CDR2 YFSETQ come from the germline V gene. Trimming pared 2 bases from V and 6 bases from J, leaving 14 bases between. DNA of the CDR3: TGCGCCAGCAGCTTCGGGTTGTTTACTGATGGCTACACCTTC. It translates to CASSFGLFTDGYTF.

In its sample, this clone was seen a few times. The chain has TRBV9 and TRBJ1-5, with 9 bases identical to TRBD1. J gave up 6 bases and V 5 bases, and 6 bases lay outside the gene matches. Germline CDR1 SGDLS, CDR2 YYNGEE. The CDR3 spans 14 residues. CDR3 sequence reads: CASSYGTGTQPQHF. In DNA form, the CDR3 reads TGTGCCAGCAGTTACGGGACAGGGACTCAGCCCCAGCATTTT.

The chain joins TRBV6-2 or TRBV6-3 to TRBJ1-5; perhaps TRBD1 as D (6 bases). Between the trimmed V and J ends, which lost 2 bases and 0 bases, there was a span of 20 bases. In germline, CDR1 is MNHEY, CDR2 SVGEGT. This CDR3 contains 19 residues. For the CDR3, the DNA is TGTGCCAGCAGTTACCGCACAGGGAAAGGCTTTTATAGCAATCAGCCCCAGCATTTT. Protein sequence: CASSYRTGKGFYSNQPQHF.